Below, 8 T cell receptor beta chains from the same sample are listed, as sequenced in a study of CD8+CD57+ T cells in acquired aplastic anemia (dated by TCRdb to between 2017 and 2018). For sequencing, an Illumina HiSeq 2000 was employed. TCR beta VDJ combination and CDR3 sequence profiling used genomic DNA as the template. Through fastp at Q25 and MiXCR, TCRdb rebuilt clones from the public reads, retaining in-frame beta chains. Here each entry gathers all rows of one CDR3 protein and keeps the most common genes and DNA. This sample gives some 180,000 distinct CDR3 sequences in total; almost 50% of them show up just once. The ten largest clonotypes hold 10% to 15% of the sample. Patients chosen for sequencing had shown expansion of CD8+CD57+ cells by flow cytometry. Sequenced sample: sorted CD4+, CD8+, or CD8+CD57+ T cells (not recorded which) from PBMCs. The source is a human donor with aplastic anemia.

V and J are TRBV9 and TRBJ1-3, with unresolved D. Germline V gene lookup returns CDR1 SGDLS and CDR2 YYNGEE. CDR3 length equals 13 residues. Trimming left V 6 bases short and J 0 bases short, with 7 bases between. The CDR3 region has the DNA TGTGCCAGCAAACAAACCTCTGGAAACACCATATATTTT. Translation gives CASKQTSGNTIYF.

This clonotype has ten or more counts. This chain joins TRBV5-5 and TRBJ2-7; the D gene is possibly TRBD2 (6 bases). The V end was cut by 2 bases, the J end by 7 bases, with 10 bases between. CDR3 length: 12 residues. Germline CDR1 and CDR2: SGHKS and YYEKEE (reference sequence). CDR3 nucleotides: TGTGCCAGCAGCTTTTTTGGGGGGGAGCAGTACTTC. The encoded protein is CASSFFGGEQYF.

The V and J genes are TRBV25-1 and TRBJ1-3; D unresolved. Per the germline V gene, CDR1 is MGHDK and CDR2 is SYGVNS. The CDR3 totals 15 residues. Trimming shortened V by 11 bases and J by 3 bases, and 20 bases separated the two germline ends. CDR3 sequence (DNA): TGTGCCTGGAGCCGTGTCGGGTCCAGTGGAAACACCATATATTTT. Its translation is CAWSRVGSSGNTIYF.

This clonotype was picked up many times. V is TRBV6-4 and J is TRBJ2-1, with a possible D match to TRBD1 (6 bases). Germline CDR1 MRHNA, CDR2 SNTAGT. This CDR3 is built from 13 residues. The V and J ends lost 6 bases and 5 bases respectively, with 11 bases between them. CDR3 sequence (DNA): TGTGCCAGCAGCCGGACAGCGAACAATGAGCAGTTCTTC. Translated, it gives CASSRTANNEQFF.

At least ten counts were recorded for this clonotype. The chain employs TRBV19 and TRBJ1-2; no definite D call. The CDR3 has 14 residues. Trimming removed 1 base at V and 1 base at J, with 7 bases between. Germline assignment: CDR1 LNHDA and CDR2 SQIVND (reference sequence). CDR3 nucleotide sequence: TGTGCCAGTAGTATAGGTCGAGATAACTATGGCTACACCTTC. It codes for CASSIGRDNYGYTF.

This clonotype has at least ten counts. The chain uses TRBV24-1 and TRBJ2-3; possibly TRBD1 for D (6 bases). The CDR3 loop spans 15 amino acids. Germline lookup yields CDR1 KGHDR and CDR2 SFDVKD. V was cut by 8 bases and J by 3 bases, with 17 bases left in between. DNA of the CDR3: TGTGCCACCACCGGGTCAGGGGTGGAAACAGATACGCAGTATTTT. It translates to CATTGSGVETDTQYF.

This clonotype was recorded once. V and J are TRBV7-2 and TRBJ1-1; D is ambiguous. This CDR3 has 13 amino acids. V lost 4 bases, J lost 5 bases, and 11 bases lay in between. Germline CDR1 reads SGHTA; CDR2 reads FQGNSA. The CDR3 is CASSSQVDTEAFF. The CDR3 DNA follows: TGTGCCAGCAGCTCGCAGGTGGATACTGAAGCTTTCTTT.

The chain couples TRBV6-1 to TRBJ2-7; 7 nucleotides line up with TRBD1. The V and J ends lost 6 bases and 0 bases, in that order; junction bases with no gene match: 5. The CDR3 extends over 14 amino acids. CDR1 MNHNS and CDR2 SASEGT come from the germline V gene. CDR3 in amino acids: CASRDRDSSYEQYF. CDR3 coding DNA: TGTGCCAGCAGGGACCGGGACAGCTCCTACGAGCAGTACTTC.